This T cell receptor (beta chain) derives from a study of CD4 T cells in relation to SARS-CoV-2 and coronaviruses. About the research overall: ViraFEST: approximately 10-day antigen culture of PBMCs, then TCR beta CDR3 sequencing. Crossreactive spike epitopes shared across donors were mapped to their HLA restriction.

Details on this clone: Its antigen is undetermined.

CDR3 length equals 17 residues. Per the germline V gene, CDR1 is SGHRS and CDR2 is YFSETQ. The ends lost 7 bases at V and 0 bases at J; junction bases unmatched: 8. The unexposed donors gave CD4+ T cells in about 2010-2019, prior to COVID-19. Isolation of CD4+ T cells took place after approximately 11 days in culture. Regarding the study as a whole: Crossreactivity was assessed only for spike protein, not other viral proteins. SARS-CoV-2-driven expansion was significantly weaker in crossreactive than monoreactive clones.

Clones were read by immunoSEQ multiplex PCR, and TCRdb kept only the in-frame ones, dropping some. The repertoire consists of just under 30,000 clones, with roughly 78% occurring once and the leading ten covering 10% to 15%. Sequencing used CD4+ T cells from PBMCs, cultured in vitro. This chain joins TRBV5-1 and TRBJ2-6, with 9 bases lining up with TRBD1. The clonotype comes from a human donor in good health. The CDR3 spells CASQSGQGLSGANVLTF. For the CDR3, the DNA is TGCGCCAGCCAGTCGGGACAGGGACTCTCTGGGGCCAACGTCCTGACTTTC.